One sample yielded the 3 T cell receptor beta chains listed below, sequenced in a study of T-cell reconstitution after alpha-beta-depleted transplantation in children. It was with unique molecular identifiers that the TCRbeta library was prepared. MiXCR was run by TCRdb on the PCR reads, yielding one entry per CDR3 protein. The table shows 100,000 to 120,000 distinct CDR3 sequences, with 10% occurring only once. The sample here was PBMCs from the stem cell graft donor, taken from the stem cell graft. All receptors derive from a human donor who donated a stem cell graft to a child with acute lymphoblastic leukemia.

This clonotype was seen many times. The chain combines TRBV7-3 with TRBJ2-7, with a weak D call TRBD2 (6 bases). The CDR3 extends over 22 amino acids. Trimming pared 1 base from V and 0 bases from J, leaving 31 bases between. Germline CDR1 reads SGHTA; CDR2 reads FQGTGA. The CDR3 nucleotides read TGTGCCAGCAGCTTAAGAGGACGCGACTCCTCGGCGCGGGGCCCTCCCTCCTACGAGCAGTACTTC. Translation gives CASSLRGRDSSARGPPSYEQYF. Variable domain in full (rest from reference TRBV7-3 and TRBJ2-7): GAGVSQTPSNKVTEKGKYVELRCDPISGHTALYWYRQSLGQGPEFLIYFQGTGAADDSGLPNDRFFAVRPEGSVSTLKIQRTERGDSAVYLCASSLRGRDSSARGPPSYEQYFGPGTRLTVT.

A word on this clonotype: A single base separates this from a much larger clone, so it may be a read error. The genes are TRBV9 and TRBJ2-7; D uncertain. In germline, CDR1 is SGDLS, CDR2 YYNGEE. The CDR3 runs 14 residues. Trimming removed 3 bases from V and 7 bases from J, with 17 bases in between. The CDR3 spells CASSAALDGGEQYF. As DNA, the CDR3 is TGTGCCAGCAGCGCAGCTTTGGATGGCGGAGAGCAGTACTTC.

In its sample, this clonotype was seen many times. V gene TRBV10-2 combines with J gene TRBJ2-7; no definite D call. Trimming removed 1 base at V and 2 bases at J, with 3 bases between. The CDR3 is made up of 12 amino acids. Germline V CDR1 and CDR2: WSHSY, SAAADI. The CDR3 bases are TGCGCCAGCAGTGAGTGGGCCTACGAGCAGTACTTC. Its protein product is CASSEWAYEQYF.